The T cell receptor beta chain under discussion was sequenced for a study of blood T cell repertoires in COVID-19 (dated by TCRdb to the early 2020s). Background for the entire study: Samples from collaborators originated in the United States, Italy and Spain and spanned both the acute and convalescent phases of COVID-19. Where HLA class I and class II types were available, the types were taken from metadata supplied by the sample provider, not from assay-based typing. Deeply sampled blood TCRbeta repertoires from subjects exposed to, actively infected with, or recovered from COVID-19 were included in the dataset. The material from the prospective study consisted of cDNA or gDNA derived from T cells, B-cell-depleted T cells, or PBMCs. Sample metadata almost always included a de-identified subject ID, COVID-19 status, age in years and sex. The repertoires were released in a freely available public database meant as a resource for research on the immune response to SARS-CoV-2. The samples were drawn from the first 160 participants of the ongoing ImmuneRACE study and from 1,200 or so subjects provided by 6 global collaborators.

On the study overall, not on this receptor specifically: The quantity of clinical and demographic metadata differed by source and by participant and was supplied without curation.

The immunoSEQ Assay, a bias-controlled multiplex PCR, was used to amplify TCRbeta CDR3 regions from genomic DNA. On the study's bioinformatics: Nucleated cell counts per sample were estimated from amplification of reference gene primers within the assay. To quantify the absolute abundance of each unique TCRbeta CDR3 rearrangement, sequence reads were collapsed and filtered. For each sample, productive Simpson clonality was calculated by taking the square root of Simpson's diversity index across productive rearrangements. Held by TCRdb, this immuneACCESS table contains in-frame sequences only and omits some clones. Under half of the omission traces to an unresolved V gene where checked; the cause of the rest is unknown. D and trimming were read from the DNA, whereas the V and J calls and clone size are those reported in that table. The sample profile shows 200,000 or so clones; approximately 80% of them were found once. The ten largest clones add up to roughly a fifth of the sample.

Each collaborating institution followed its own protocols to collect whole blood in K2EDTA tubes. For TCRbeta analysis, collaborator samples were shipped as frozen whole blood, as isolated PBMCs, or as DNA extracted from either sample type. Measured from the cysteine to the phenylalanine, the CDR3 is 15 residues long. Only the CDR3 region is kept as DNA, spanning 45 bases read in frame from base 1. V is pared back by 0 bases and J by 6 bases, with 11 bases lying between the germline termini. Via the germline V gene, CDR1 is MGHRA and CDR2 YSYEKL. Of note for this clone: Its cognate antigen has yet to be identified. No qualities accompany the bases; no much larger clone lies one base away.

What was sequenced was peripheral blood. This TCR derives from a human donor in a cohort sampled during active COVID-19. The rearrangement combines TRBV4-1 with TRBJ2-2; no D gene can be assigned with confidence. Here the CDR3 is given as CASSQDDRVPGELFF. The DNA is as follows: TGCGCCAGCAGCCAAGATGATCGGGTCCCCGGGGAGCTGTTTTTT.